This paragraph reports one T cell receptor beta chain. The data stem from a study of regulatory dendritic cells for organ transplantation. Produced via immunoSEQ multiplex PCR; TCRdb's table is partial and in-frame only. Altogether more than 35,000 clones are present, about 90% being singletons, with the ten largest covering 0.11%. Germline V gene lookup returns CDR1 MNHEY and CDR2 SMNVEV (reference sequence). This CDR3 is 13 amino acids long. Between the trimmed V and J ends, which lost 3 bases and 8 bases, there was a span of 11 bases. The TCR originated in a human donor in good health. Sequencing input: naive CD8+ T cells from blood. The subset was: CD45RA+ naive T cells. This rearrangement joins TRBV27 to TRBJ2-1; D possibly uses TRBD1 or TRBD2 (5 bases each). The CDR3 protein is CASSLGTRDEQFF. CDR3 nucleotides: TGTGCCAGCAGTTTGGGGACCCGGGATGAGCAGTTCTTC.